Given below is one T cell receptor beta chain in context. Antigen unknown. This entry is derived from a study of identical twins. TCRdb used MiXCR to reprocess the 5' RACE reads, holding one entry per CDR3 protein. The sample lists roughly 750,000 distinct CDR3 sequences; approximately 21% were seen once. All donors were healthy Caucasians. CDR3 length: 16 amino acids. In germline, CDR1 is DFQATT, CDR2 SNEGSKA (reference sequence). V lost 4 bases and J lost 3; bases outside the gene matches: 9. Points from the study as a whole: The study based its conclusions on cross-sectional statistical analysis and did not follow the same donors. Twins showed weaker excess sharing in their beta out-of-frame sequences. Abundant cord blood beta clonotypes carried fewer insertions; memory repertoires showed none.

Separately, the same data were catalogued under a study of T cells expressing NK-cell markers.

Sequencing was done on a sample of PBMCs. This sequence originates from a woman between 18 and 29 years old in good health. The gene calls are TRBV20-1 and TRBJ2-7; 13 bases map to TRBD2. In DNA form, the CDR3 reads TGCAGTGCTACGGGGGGACTAGCGGGAAAAGTCTACGAGCAGTACTTC. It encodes CSATGGLAGKVYEQYF.